This T cell receptor beta chain was recovered during a study of T-cell memory formation after mild COVID-19. Study-level findings and limits: Clones contracting day 15 to 85 were balanced CD4/CD8; later expanders leaned CD4+.

This clonotype was picked up a small number of times. Its cognate antigen is unknown. TCRdb fed the 5' RACE reads into MiXCR, producing one record per CDR3 protein. Of more than 350,000 distinct CDR3 sequences in the sample, approximately 15% were seen once. Source material: PBMCs or a T cell subset sorted from them (not recorded which). The receptor was derived from a man aged 18-30 years who had mild COVID-19 (a few samples of this study predate the infection). Cell type and time point are not known.

The chain's CDR3 is CASSYVSFDQPQHF. For the CDR3, the DNA is TGTGCCAGCAGTTACGTAAGTTTCGATCAGCCCCAGCATTTT. The J gene is TRBJ1-5, the V gene TRBV6-2 or TRBV6-3; D gene uncertain. Trimming stripped 2 bases from V and 5 bases from J, with 10 bases between. CDR3 size: 14 residues. Germline assignment: CDR1 MNHEY and CDR2 SVGEGT.